What follows are 14 T cell receptor beta chains derived from one specimen sequenced in a study of blood T cell repertoires in COVID-19. Using immunoSEQ multiplex PCR, the repertoire was profiled, and TCRdb retains in-frame clones only, with some absent. The table lists roughly 250,000 clones, around 88% of them singletons. Sequenced sample: PBMCs or T cells enriched from blood (not recorded which). The receptors here all came from a man aged 35 to 55 who had recovered from COVID-19.

This chain links TRBV7-9 with TRBJ1-4; 8 bases fit TRBD1. V lost 6 bases and J lost 7; bases outside the gene matches: 4. CDR1 and CDR2 (germline): SEHNR, FQNEAQ (reference sequence). CDR3 length: 13 residues. The CDR3: CASRYRGAEKLFF. CDR3 bases: TGTGCCAGCAGATACAGGGGGGCTGAAAAACTGTTTTTT. Looking up the rest from reference TRBV7-9 and TRBJ1-4 gives the full variable domain: DTGVSQNPRHKITKRGQNVTFRCDPISEHNRLYWYRQTLGQGPEFLTYFQNEAQLEKSRLLSDRFSAERPKGSFSTLEIQRTEQGDSAMYLCASRYRGAEKLFFGSGTQLSVL.

The chain is built from TRBV19 and TRBJ1-5; TRBD1 matches 8 bases. The germline V gene encodes CDR1 LNHDA and CDR2 SQIVND (reference sequence). J was trimmed by 4 bases and V by 3 bases; bases with no gene match: 8. The CDR3 is 16 amino acids. CDR3 in amino acids: CASSIPGGRINQPQHF. The CDR3 region has the DNA TGTGCCAGTAGTATCCCAGGGGGCAGGATAAATCAGCCCCAGCATTTT.

V gene TRBV2 combines with J gene TRBJ2-6, with TRBD1 as a possible D gene (5 bases). The length of the CDR3 is 17 residues. From germline, CDR1 is SNHLY and CDR2 FYNNEI. The germline V and J ends were trimmed by 4 bases and 0 bases, with 13 bases remaining between them. The CDR3 here is CASSGGAQNSGANVLTF. CDR3 DNA: TGTGCCAGCAGTGGTGGGGCACAGAACTCTGGGGCCAACGTCCTGACTTTC. The full variable domain, in which reference TRBV2 and TRBJ2-6 provide the parts outside the CDR3, is EPEVTQTPSHQVTQMGQEVILRCVPISNHLYFYWYRQILGQKVEFLVSFYNNEISEKSEIFDDQFSVERPDGSNFTLKIRSTKLEDSAMYFCASSGGAQNSGANVLTFGAGSRLTVL.

The rearrangement uses TRBV5-1 and TRBJ2-2; maybe TRBD2 (6 bases). Per the germline V gene, CDR1 is SGHRS and CDR2 is YFSETQ. The CDR3 consists of 13 residues. V lost 2 bases and J 4 bases, leaving 6 bases between the germline ends. The CDR3 sequence is CASSFGSTGELFF. The DNA for the CDR3 is TGCGCCAGCAGCTTCGGGAGCACCGGGGAGCTGTTTTTT.

This clone has ten or more counts. The chain couples TRBV19 to TRBJ1-2; no reliable D call. Trimming shortened V by 1 base and J by 6 bases, and 6 bases separated the two germline ends. The germline V gene encodes CDR1 LNHDA and CDR2 SQIVND (reference sequence). The CDR3 is 12 residues long. CDR3 sequence reads: CASSIARDGYTF. CDR3 nucleotides: TGTGCCAGTAGTATAGCGCGGGATGGCTACACCTTC.

This clone showed up just once. As DNA, the CDR3 is TGTGCCAGCAGTTTATCGGGACTCGGCAATGAGCAGTTCTTC. Amino acids: CASSLSGLGNEQFF. V gene TRBV27 combines with J gene TRBJ2-1, with a weak D call TRBD2 (6 bases). Germline V gene sequence: CDR1 MNHEY, CDR2 SMNVEV (reference sequence). V dropped 0 bases and J dropped 6 bases, with 9 bases sitting between them. There are 14 residues in the CDR3.

A remark on this clone: Other nucleotide sequences in the sample specify the same CDR3. The gene calls are TRBV5-1 and TRBJ1-1; D is ambiguous. The CDR3 totals 14 residues. Trimming took 0 bases from V and 5 from J, leaving 11 bases between them. CDR1 and CDR2 (germline): SGHRS, YFSETQ. CDR3 sequence (DNA): TGCGCCAGCAGCTTGGCGGGTGTAGGAACTGAAGCTTTCTTT. This gives the protein CASSLAGVGTEAFF.

V usage is TRBV20-1 and J usage is TRBJ1-6, with D perhaps TRBD1 (6 bases). Germline loops: CDR1 DFQATT, CDR2 SNEGSKA (reference sequence). Trimming shortened V by 3 bases and J by 0 bases, and 12 bases separated the two germline ends. This CDR3 is 16 amino acids long. This CDR3 reads CSASGARGSYNSPLHF. The CDR3 DNA follows: TGCAGTGCTAGTGGTGCCAGGGGCTCCTATAATTCACCCCTCCACTTT.

J is TRBJ1-4 and V is TRBV5-1; no reliable D call. This CDR3 has 14 amino acids. The V end was cut by 0 bases, the J end by 4 bases, with 7 bases between. In germline, CDR1 is SGHRS, CDR2 YFSETQ. The chain's CDR3 is CASSLDSFNEKLFF. Written as DNA, the CDR3 is TGCGCCAGCAGCTTGGACAGCTTTAATGAAAAACTGTTTTTT.

The chain couples TRBV5-1 to TRBJ1-2; D is possibly TRBD1 (5 bases). This CDR3 has 13 amino acids. Per germline, CDR1 SGHRS and CDR2 YFSETQ. Trimming stripped 3 bases from V and 7 bases from J, with 13 bases between. The CDR3 is CASSSSDIIGYTF. CDR3 coding DNA: TGCGCCAGCAGCTCCTCGGACATTATTGGCTACACCTTC.

This clone appeared a single time. At one of its ends the junction is not consistent with the germline gene, which may arise from a read error. The chain links TRBV4-3 to TRBJ2-1, with a tentative D call TRBD2 (7 bases). Germline lookup yields CDR1 LGHNA and CDR2 YSLEER. The CDR3 runs 15 residues. CDR3 nucleotides: TGCGCCAGCAGGCAAGGGGGGGGACCCTACAATGAGCAGTTCTTC. It specifies CASRQGGGPYNEQFF.

This chain uses TRBV30 with TRBJ2-5; TRBD1 matches 7 bases. There are 14 residues in the CDR3. Trimming at V came to 1 base and at J to 3 bases, leaving 5 bases not matched to a gene. CDR1 and CDR2 from the germline V gene are GTSNPN and SVGIG (reference sequence). This chain's CDR3 is CAWSAKGTEETQYF. The CDR3 region has the DNA TGTGCCTGGAGTGCAAAGGGGACAGAAGAGACCCAGTACTTC.

The chain carries TRBV27 and TRBJ2-7; weak D call: TRBD1 (5 bases). This CDR3 region has 13 residues. Germline CDR1 is MNHEY and CDR2 is SMNVEV (reference sequence). V shed 7 bases and J shed 3 bases, with 13 bases lying between them. Written as DNA, the CDR3 is TGTGCCAGCACCCGTCATCAGGGCTACGAGCAGTACTTC. The encoded protein is CASTRHQGYEQYF.

The V and J genes are TRBV30 and TRBJ2-7; 7 nucleotides agree with TRBD2. V was clipped by 0 bases and J by 4 bases; unmatched bases: 6. CDR3 length: 14 residues. CDR1 GTSNPN and CDR2 SVGIG come from the germline V gene (reference sequence). CDR3 amino acids: CAWSVTRLAYEQYF. CDR3 sequence (DNA): TGTGCCTGGAGTGTGACCCGACTAGCATACGAGCAGTACTTC.